This T cell receptor beta chain was recorded in a study of shared clonotypes between healthy human individuals. The protocol was immunoSEQ multiplex PCR, while the TCRdb copy is restricted to in-frame clones and leaves out a portion. The sample lists over 2 million clones; about 95% were seen once. The CDR3 consists of 15 residues. Germline assignment: CDR1 MNHEY and CDR2 SVGAGI. The V end lost 0 bases, the J end lost 0 bases, and 6 bases lay between the germline ends. Naive CD8 isolation took CD45RO-negative cells positively selected for CCR7 and excluded terminally differentiated effector memory CD45RA+ cells.

The sequence derives from a man aged 18 to 29 in good health. The rearrangement uses TRBV6-5 and TRBJ1-5; D ambiguous. The sample was naive CD8+ T cells sorted from blood. This chain's CDR3 is CASSYSVYSNQPQHF. CDR3 in DNA: TGTGCCAGCAGTTACTCTGTTTATAGCAATCAGCCCCAGCATTTT.